This T cell receptor (beta chain) emerged from a study of response to subunit inactivated influenza vaccine. Study-wide results and limits: T cells newly recruited by each seasonal influenza vaccination are few, the authors suggested.

One entry per CDR3 protein results from TCRdb running MiXCR on the RT-PCR reads. Altogether about 310,000 distinct CDR3 sequences are present, about 20% being singletons, with the ten largest covering around a tenth. After removal of 2 bases from V and 4 bases from J, the junction contained 2 bases not matched to a gene. The germline CDR1 and CDR2 sequences are SGHTA and FQGNSA. The CDR3 has 16 residues. A remark on this clonotype: Its target is unknown.

The rearrangement joins TRBV7-2 to TRBJ2-3; 14 bases are shared with TRBD2. Specimen: PBMCs from blood, collected approximately 20 months after vaccination. The TCR comes from a man aged 50 to 69 who received an inactivated influenza vaccine. The chain's CDR3 is CASSLLGLAGADTQYF. CDR3 bases: TGTGCCAGCAGCTTATTGGGACTAGCGGGGGCAGATACGCAGTATTTT.